The source of this T cell receptor (beta chain) is a study of CD8 T cells in ankylosing spondylitis. Study-wide results and limits: Significant enrichment of disease-linked clones was reported in matched ankylosing spondylitis synovial fluid. Peripheral blood held disease-linked clones only at relatively low frequency, and these were CD8+. A TCR beta motif made of several highly homologous variants seemed typical of ankylosing spondylitis blood.

TCRdb reprocessed the 5' RACE reads with MiXCR, giving one entry per CDR3 protein. Here the sample spans under 850,000 distinct CDR3 sequences, under 20% being singletons. This CDR3 is 15 amino acids long. CDR1 is SGHRS and CDR2 is YFSETQ in the germline V gene. The V gene lost 1 base and the J gene lost 3 bases, with 12 bases spanning the gap. Turning to this clonotype: The antigen is unknown.

The chain links TRBV5-1 to TRBJ2-3; no clear D gene. The receptor comes from a male donor with ankylosing spondylitis. Sequencing was carried out using blood, either unsorted or a sorted T cell fraction (not recorded which). CDR3 amino acids: CASSLQGMRTDTQYF. For the CDR3, the DNA is TGCGCCAGCAGCTTGCAAGGGATGAGGACAGATACGCAGTATTTT.